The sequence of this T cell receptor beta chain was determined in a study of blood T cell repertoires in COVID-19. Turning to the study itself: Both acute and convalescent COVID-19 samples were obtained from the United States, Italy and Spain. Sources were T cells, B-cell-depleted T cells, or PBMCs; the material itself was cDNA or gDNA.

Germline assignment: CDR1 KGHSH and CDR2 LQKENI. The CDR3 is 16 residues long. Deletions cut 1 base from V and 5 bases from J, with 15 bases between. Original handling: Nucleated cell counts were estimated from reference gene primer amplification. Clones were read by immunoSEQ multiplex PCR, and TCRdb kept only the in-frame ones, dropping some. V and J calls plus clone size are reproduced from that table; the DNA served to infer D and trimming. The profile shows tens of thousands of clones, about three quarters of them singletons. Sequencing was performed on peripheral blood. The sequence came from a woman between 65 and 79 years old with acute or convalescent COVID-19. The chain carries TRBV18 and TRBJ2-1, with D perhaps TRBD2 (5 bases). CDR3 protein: CASSPQLGGLHNEQFF. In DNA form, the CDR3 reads TGTGCCAGCTCACCACAATTGGGCGGGTTACACAATGAGCAGTTCTTC.